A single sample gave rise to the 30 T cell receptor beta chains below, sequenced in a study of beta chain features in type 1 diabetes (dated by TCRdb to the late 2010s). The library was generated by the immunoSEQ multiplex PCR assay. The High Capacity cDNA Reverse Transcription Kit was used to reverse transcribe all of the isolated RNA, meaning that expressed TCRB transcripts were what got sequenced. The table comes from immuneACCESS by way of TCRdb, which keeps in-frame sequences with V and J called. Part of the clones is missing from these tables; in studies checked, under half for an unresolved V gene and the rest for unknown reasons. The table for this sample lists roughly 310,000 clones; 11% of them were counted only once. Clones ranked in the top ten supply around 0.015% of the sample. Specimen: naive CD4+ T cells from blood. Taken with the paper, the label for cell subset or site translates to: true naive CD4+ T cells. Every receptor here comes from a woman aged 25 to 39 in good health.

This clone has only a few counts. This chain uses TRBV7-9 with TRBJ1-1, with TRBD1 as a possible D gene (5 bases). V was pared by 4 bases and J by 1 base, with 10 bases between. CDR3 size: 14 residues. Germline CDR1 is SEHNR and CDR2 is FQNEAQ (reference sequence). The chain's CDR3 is CASSSHGQNTEAFF. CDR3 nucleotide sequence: TGTGCCAGCAGCTCGCACGGACAGAACACTGAAGCTTTCTTT.

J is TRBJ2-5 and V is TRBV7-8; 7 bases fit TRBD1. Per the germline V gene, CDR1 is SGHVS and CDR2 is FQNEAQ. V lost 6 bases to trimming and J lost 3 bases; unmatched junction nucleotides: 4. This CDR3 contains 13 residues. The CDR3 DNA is TGTGCCAGCAGGCAAGGGACAGAAGAGACCCAGTACTTC. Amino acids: CASRQGTEETQYF.

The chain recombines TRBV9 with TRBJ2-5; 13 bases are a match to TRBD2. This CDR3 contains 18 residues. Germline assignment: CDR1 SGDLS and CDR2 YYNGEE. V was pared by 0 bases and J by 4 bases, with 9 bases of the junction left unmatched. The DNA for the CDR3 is TGTGCCAGCAGCGTAGCTTCCGGACTAGCGGGAGTTTTAGAGACCCAGTACTTC. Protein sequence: CASSVASGLAGVLETQYF.

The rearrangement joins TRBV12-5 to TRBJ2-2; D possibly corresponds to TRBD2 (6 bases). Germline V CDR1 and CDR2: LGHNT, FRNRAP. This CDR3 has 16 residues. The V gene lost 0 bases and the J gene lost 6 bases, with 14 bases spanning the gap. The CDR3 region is CASGLVLTSQAGELFF. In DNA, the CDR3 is TGTGCTAGTGGTTTGGTACTAACTAGCCAAGCCGGGGAGCTGTTTTTT.

CDR3 region: CAWSVQVNTEAFF. The CDR3 nucleotides read TGTGCCTGGAGTGTACAGGTGAACACTGAAGCTTTCTTT. The J gene is TRBJ1-1, the V gene TRBV30; maybe TRBD1 (5 bases). The CDR3 loop spans 13 amino acids. Germline-derived CDR1 and CDR2 are GTSNPN and SVGIG (reference sequence). Trimming cost V 0 bases and J 0 bases, with 5 bases left between them.

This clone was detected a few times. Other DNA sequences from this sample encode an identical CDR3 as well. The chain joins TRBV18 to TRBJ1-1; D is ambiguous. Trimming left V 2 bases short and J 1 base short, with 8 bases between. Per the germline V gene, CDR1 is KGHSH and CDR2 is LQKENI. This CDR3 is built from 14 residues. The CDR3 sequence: CASSPSRQNTEAFF. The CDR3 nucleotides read TGTGCCAGCTCACCATCCAGACAGAACACTGAAGCTTTCTTT.

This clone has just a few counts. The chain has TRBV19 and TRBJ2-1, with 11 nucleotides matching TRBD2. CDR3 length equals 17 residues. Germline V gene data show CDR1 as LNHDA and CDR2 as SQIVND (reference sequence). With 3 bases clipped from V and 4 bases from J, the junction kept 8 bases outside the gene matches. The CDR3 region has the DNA TGTGCCAGTAGTATGACGGGACTAGCGGAGGGGTACAATGAGCAGTTCTTC. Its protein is CASSMTGLAEGYNEQFF.

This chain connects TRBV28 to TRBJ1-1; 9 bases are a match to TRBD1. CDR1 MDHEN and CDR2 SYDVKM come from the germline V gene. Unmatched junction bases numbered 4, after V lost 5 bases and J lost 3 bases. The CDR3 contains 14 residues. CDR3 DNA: TGTGCCAGCAGTCCCGGGGACAGGGACACTGAAGCTTTCTTT. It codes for CASSPGDRDTEAFF.

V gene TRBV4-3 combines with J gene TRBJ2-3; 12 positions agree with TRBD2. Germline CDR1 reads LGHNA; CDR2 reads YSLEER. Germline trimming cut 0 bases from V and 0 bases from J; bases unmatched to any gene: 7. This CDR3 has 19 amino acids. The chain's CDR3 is CASSQDRTSGIYSTDTQYF. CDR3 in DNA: TGCGCCAGCAGCCAAGACAGGACTAGCGGGATATATAGCACAGATACGCAGTATTTT.

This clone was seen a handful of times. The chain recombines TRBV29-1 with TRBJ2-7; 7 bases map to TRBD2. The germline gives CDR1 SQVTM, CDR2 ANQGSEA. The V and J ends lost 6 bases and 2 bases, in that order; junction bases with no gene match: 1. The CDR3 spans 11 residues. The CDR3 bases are TGCAGCGTCAGCGGGACCTACGAGCAGTACTTC. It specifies CSVSGTYEQYF.

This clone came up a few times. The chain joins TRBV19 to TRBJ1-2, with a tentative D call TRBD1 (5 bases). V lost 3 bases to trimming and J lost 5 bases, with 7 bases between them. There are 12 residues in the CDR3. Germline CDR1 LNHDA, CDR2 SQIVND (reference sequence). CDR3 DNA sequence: TGTGCCAGTAGTATCGCAGGGTATGGCTACACCTTC. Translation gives CASSIAGYGYTF.

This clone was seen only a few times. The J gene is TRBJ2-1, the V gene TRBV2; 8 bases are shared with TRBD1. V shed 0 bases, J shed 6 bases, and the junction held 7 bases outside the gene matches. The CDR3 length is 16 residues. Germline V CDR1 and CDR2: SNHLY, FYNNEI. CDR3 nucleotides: TGTGCCAGCAGTGAAGCCAGGGGGCCCTCTCGCAATGAGCAGTTCTTC. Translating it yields CASSEARGPSRNEQFF.

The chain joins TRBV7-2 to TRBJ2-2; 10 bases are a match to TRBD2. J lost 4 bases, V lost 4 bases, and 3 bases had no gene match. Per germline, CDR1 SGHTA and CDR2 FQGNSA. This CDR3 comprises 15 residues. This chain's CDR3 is CASSWLAGVTGELFF. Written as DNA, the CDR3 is TGTGCCAGCAGCTGGCTAGCGGGAGTCACCGGGGAGCTGTTTTTT.

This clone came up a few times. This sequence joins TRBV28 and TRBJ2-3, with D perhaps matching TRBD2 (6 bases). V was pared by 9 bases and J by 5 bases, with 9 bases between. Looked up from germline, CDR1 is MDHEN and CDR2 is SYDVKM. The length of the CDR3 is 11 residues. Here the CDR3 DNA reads TGTGCCAGTTTGGGGGGAGATACGCAGTATTTT. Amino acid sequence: CASLGGDTQYF.

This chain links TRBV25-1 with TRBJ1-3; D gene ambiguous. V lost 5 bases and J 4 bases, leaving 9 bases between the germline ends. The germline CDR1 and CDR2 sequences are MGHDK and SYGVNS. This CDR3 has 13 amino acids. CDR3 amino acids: CASSLTRGNTIYF. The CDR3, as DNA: TGTGCCAGCAGTCTGACACGAGGAAACACCATATATTTT. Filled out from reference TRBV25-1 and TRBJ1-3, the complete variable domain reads EADIYQTPRYLVIGTGKKITLECSQTMGHDKMYWYQQDPGMELHLIHYSYGVNSTEKGDLSSESTVSRIRTEHFPLTLESARPSHTSQYLCASSLTRGNTIYFGEGSWLTVV.

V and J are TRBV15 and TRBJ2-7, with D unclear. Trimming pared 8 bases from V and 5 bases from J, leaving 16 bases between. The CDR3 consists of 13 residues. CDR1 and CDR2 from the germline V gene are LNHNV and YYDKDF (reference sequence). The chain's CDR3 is CATSRPNYHEQYF. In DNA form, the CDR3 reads TGTGCCACCTCGAGGCCTAATTACCACGAGCAGTACTTC.

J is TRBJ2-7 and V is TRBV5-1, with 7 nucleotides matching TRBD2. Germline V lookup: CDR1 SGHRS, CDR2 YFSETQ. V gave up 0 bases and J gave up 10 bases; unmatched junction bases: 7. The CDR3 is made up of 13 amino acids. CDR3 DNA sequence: TGCGCCAGCAGCTTGGAGGCTAGCGGTTTCCAGTACTTC. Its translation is CASSLEASGFQYF.

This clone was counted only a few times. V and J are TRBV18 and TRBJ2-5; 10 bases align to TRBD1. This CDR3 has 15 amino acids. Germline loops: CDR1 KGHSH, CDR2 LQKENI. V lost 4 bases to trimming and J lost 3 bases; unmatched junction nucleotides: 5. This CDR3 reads CASSLGQGREETQYF. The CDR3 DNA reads TGTGCCAGCTCACTGGGACAGGGGAGAGAAGAGACCCAGTACTTC.

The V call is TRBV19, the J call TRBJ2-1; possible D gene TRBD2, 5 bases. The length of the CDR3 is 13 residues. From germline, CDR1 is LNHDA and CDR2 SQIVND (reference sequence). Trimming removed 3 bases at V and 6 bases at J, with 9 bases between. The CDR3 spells CASSIPAGNEQFF. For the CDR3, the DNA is TGTGCCAGTAGTATCCCGGCGGGCAATGAGCAGTTCTTC.

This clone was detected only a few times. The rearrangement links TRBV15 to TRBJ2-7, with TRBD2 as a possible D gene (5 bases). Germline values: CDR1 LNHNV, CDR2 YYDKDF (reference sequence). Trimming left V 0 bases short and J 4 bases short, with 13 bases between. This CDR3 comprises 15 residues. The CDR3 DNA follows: TGTGCCACCAGCAGAGATCTGGAGGTTAGGTACGAGCAGTACTTC. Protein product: CATSRDLEVRYEQYF.

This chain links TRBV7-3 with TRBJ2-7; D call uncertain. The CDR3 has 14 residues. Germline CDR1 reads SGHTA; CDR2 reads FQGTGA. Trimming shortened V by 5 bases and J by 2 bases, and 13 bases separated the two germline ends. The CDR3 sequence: CASSPDTMAYEQYF. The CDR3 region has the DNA TGTGCCAGCAGCCCTGACACCATGGCCTACGAGCAGTACTTC.

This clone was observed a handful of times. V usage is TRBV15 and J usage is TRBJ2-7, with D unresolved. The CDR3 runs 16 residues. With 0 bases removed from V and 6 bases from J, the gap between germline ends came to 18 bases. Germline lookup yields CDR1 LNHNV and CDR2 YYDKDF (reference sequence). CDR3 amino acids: CATSRDLLVASGEQYF. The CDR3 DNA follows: TGTGCCACCAGCAGAGATCTTTTGGTAGCATCGGGCGAGCAGTACTTC.

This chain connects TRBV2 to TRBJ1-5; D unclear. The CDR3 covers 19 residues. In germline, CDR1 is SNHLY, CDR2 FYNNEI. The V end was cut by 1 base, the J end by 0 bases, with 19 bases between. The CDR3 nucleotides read TGTGCCAGCAGTGAAGGGACTCGGGTAAGGCGCTATAGCAATCAGCCCCAGCATTTT. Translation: CASSEGTRVRRYSNQPQHF.

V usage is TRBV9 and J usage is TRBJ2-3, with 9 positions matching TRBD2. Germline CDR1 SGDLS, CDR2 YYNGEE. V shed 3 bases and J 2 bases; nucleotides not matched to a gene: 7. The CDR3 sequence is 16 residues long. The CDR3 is CASSGVLAGYTDTQYF. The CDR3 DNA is TGTGCCAGCAGCGGGGTGCTAGCGGGGTACACAGATACGCAGTATTTT.

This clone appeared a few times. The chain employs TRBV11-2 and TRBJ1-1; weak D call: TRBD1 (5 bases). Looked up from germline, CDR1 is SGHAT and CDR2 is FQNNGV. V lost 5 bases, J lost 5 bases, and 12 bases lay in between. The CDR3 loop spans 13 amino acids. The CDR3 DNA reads TGTGCCAGCAGCCCGGTGGGGGGGACTGAAGCTTTCTTT. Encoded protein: CASSPVGGTEAFF.

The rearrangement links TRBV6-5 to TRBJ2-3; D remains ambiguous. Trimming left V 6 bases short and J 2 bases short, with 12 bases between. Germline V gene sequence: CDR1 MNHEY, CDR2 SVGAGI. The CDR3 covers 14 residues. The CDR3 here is CASRPRRLTDTQYF. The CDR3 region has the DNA TGTGCCAGCAGGCCCCGGCGGCTCACAGATACGCAGTATTTT.

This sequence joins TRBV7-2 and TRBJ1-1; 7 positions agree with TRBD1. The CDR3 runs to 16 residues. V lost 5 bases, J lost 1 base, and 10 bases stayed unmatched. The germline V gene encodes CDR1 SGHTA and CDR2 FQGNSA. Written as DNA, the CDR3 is TGTGCCAGCAGCACCTGGCAGGGACAGAGGAACACTGAAGCTTTCTTT. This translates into CASSTWQGQRNTEAFF. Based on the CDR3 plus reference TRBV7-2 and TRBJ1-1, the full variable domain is GAGVSQSPSNKVTEKGKDVELRCDPISGHTALYWYRQSLGQGLEFLIYFQGNSAPDKSGLPSDRFSAERTGGSVSTLTIQRTQQEDSAVYLCASSTWQGQRNTEAFFGQGTRLTVV.

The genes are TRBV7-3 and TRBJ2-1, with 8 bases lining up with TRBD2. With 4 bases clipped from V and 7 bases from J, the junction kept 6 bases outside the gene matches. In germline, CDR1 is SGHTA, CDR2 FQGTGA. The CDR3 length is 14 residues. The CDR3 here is CASSYGLAENEQFF. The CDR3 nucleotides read TGTGCCAGCAGCTATGGACTAGCTGAGAATGAGCAGTTCTTC.

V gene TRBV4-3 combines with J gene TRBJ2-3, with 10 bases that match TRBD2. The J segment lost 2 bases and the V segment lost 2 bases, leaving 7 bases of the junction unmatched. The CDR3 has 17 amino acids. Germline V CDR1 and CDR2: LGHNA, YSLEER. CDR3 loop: CASSQTLAGISTDTQYF. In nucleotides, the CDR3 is TGCGCCAGCAGCCAAACACTAGCGGGAATTTCCACAGATACGCAGTATTTT.

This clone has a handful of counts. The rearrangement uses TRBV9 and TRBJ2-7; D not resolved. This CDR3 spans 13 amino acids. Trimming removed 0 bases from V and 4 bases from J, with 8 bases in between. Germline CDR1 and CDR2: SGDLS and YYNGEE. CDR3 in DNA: TGTGCCAGCAGCGTAGTGTCTTCTTACGAGCAGTACTTC. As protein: CASSVVSSYEQYF. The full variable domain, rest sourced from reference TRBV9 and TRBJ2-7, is DSGVTQTPKHLITATGQRVTLRCSPRSGDLSVYWYQQSLDQGLQFLIQYYNGEERAKGNILERFSAQQFPDLHSELNLSSLELGDSALYFCASSVVSSYEQYFGPGTRLTVT.